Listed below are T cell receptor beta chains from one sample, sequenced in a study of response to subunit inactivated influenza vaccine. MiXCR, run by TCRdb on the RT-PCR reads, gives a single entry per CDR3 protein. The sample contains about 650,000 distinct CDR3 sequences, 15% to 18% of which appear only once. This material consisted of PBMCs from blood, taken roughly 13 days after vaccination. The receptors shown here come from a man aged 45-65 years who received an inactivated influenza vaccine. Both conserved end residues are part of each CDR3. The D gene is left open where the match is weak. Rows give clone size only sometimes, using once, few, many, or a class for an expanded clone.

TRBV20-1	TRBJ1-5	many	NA	CSAGGWEDQPQHF	TGCAGTGCTGGTGGATGGGAGGATCAGCCCCAGCATTTT
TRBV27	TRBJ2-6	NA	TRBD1	CASSPSGTGWTSGANVLTF	TGTGCCAGCAGCCCCTCCGGGACAGGGTGGACCTCTGGGGCCAACGTCCTGACTTTC
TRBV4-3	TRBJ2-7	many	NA	CASSQVYSGAYEQYF	TGCGCCAGCAGCCAAGTCTACTCAGGCGCCTACGAGCAGTACTTC
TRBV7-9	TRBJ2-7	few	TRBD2	CASSLFGATSGPYEQYF	TGTGCCAGCAGCTTATTCGGGGCGACTAGCGGACCCTACGAGCAGTACTTC
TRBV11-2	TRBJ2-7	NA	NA	CASSSFRTNRYEQYF	TGTGCCAGCAGCTCCTTCAGGACAAACCGCTACGAGCAGTACTTC
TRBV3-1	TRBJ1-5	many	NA	CASSQGSGPWPQHF	TGTGCCAGCAGCCAAGGGTCCGGGCCCTGGCCCCAGCATTTT
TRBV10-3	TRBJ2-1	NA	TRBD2	CAISVIFSGSSYNEQFF	TGTGCCATCAGTGTAATTTTTAGCGGGAGCTCCTACAATGAGCAGTTCTTC
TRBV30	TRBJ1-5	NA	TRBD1	CAWSVGTDSQPQHF	TGTGCCTGGAGTGTCGGGACAGATAGTCAGCCCCAGCATTTT
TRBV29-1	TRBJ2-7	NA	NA	CSVRTVGHYEQYF	TGCAGCGTTCGCACCGTGGGACATTACGAGCAGTACTTC
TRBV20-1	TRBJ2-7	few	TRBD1	CSARDRGRLDEQYF	TGCAGTGCTAGAGACAGGGGGCGACTCGACGAGCAGTACTTC
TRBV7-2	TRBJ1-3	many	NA	CASSLASAAGNTIYF	TGTGCCAGCAGCTTAGCGTCGGCAGCTGGAAACACCATATATTTT
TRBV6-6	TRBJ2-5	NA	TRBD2	CASSGTRQETQYF	TGTGCCAGCAGCGGGACTAGACAAGAGACCCAGTACTTC
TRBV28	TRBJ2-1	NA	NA	CASSTRFERTSEQFF	TGTGCCAGCAGTACCCGGTTTGAGAGAACCTCTGAGCAGTTCTTC
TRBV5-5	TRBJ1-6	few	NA	CASSRPTGSYNSPLHF	TGTGCCAGCTCGCGGCCTACAGGCTCCTATAATTCACCCCTCCACTTT
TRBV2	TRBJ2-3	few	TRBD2	CASSDPAGRADTQYF	TGTGCCAGCAGTGATCCAGCGGGAAGGGCAGATACGCAGTATTTT
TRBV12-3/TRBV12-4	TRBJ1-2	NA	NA	CASSPAGAVSYTF	TGTGCCAGCAGCCCCGCTGGGGCCGTAAGCTACACCTTC